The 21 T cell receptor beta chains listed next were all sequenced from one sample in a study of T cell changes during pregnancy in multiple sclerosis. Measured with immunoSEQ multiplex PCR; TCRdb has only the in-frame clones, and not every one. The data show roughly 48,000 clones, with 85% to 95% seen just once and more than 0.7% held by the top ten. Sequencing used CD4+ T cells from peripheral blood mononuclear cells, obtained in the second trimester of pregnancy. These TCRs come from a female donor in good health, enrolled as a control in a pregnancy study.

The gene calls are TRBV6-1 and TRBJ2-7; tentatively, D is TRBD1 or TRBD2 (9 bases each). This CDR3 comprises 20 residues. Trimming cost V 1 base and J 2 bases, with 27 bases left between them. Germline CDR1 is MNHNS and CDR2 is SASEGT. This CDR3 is CASSEGTGGILAGDPYEQYF. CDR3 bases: TGTGCCAGCAGTGAAGGTACAGGGGGCATATTAGCGGGGGATCCCTACGAGCAGTACTTC.

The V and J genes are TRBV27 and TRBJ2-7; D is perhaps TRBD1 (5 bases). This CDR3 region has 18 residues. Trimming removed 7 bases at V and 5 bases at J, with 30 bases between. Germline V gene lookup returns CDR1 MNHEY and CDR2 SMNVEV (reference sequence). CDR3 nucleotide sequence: TGTGCCAGCAATTGCTCTACGATGAGTCCCAGGGTAGCCCACGAGCAGTACTTC. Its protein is CASNCSTMSPRVAHEQYF.

The CDR3 region has the DNA TGCGCCAGCAGCGCGGTGGATGGACAAGAGACCCAGTACTTC. Translated, it gives CASSAVDGQETQYF. This chain links TRBV5-1 with TRBJ2-5, with D uncertain. The CDR3 extends over 14 amino acids. CDR1 is SGHRS and CDR2 is YFSETQ in the germline V gene. Deletions cut 4 bases from V and 2 bases from J, with 12 bases between.

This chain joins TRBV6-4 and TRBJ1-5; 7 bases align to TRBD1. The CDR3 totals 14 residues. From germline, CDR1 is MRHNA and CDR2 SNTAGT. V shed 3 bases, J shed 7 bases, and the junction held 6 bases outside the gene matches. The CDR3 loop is CASSELGGGQPQHF. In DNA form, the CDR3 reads TGTGCCAGCAGTGAGTTAGGGGGCGGGCAGCCCCAGCATTTT.

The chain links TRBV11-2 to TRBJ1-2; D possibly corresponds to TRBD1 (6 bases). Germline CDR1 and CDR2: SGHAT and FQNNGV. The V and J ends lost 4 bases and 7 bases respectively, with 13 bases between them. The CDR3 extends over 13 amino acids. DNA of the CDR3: TGTGCCAGCAGCTACGACAGGAAGGGTGGCTACACCTTC. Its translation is CASSYDRKGGYTF.

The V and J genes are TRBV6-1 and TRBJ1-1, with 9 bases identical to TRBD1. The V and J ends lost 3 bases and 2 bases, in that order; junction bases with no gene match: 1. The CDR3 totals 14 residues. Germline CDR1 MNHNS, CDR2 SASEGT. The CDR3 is CASSEGQGNTEAFF. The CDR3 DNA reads TGTGCCAGCAGTGAGGGACAGGGTAACACTGAAGCTTTCTTT.

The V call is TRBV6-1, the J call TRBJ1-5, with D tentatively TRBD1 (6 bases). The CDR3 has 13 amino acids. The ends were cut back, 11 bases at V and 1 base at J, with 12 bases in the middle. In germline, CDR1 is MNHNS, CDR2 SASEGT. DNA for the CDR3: TGTGCCTGCCGGGACATCAGCAATCAGCCCCAGCATTTT. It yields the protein CACRDISNQPQHF.

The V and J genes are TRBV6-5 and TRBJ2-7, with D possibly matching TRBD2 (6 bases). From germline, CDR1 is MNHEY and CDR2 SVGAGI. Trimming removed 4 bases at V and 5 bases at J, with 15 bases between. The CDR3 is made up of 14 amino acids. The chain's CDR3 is CASSSLGGLHEQYF. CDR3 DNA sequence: TGTGCCAGCAGTTCCCTTGGAGGGTTACACGAGCAGTACTTC.

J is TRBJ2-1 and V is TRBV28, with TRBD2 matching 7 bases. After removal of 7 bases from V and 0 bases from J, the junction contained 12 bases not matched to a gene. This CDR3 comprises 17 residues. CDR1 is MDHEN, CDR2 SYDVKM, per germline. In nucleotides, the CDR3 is TGTGCCAGCACCTCGGCGGGGGAATTAAGCTCCTACAATGAGCAGTTCTTC. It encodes CASTSAGELSSYNEQFF.

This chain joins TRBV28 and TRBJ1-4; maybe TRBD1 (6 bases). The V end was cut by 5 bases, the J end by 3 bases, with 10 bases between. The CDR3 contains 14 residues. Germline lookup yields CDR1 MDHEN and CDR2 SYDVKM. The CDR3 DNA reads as TGTGCCAGCAGTCCGACAGGCTCTAATGAAAAACTGTTTTTT. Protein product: CASSPTGSNEKLFF. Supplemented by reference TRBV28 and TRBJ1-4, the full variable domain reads DVKVTQSSRYLVKRTGEKVFLECVQDMDHENMFWYRQDPGLGLRLIYFSYDVKMKEKGDIPEGYSVSREKKERFSLILESASTNQTSMYLCASSPTGSNEKLFFGSGTQLSVL.

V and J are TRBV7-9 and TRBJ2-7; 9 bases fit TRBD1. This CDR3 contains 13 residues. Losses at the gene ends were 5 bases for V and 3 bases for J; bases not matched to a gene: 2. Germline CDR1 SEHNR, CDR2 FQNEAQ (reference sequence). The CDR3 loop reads CASSPDRGYEQYF. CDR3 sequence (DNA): TGTGCCAGCAGCCCGGACAGGGGCTACGAGCAGTACTTC.

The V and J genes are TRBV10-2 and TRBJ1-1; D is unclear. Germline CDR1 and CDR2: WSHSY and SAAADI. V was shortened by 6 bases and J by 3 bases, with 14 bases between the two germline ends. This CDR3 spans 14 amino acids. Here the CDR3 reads CASREGPGDTEAFF. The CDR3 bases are TGCGCCAGCAGGGAGGGTCCCGGGGACACTGAAGCTTTCTTT.

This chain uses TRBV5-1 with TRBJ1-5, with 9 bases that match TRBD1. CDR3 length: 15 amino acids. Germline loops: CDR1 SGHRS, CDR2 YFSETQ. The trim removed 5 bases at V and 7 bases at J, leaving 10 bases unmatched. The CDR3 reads CASSWGDRDEQPQHF. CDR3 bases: TGCGCCAGCAGTTGGGGGGACAGGGATGAACAGCCCCAGCATTTT.

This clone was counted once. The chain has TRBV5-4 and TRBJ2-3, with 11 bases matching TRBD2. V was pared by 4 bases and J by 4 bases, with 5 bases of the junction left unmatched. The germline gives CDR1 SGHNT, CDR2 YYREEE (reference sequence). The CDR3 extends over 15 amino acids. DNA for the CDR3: TGTGCCAGCAGCCCTAGCGGGGGGTCGGCAGATACGCAGTATTTT. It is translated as CASSPSGGSADTQYF.

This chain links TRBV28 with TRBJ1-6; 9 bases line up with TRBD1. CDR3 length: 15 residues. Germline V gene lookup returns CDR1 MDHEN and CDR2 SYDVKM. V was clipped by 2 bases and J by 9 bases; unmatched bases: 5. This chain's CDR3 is CASSLGGQGISPLHF. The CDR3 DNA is TGTGCCAGCAGTTTAGGGGGACAGGGCATTTCACCCCTCCACTTT.

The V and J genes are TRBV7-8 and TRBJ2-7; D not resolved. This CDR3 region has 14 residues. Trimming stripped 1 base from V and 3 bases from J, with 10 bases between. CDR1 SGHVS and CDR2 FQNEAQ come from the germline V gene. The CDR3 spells CASSLDRRYYEQYF. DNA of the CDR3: TGTGCCAGCAGCTTAGACCGCCGGTACTACGAGCAGTACTTC.

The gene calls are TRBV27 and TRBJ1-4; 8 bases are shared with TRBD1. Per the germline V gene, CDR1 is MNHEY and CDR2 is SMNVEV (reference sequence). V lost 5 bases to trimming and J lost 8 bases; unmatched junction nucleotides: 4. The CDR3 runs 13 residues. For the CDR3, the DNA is TGTGCCAGCAGTGGCAGGGGGCGGGAAAAACTGTTTTTT. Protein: CASSGRGREKLFF.

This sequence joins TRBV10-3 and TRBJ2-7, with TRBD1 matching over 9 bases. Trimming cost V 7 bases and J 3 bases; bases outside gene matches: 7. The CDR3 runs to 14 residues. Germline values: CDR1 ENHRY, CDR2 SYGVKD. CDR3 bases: TGTGCCATCAACCGGGACAGGGATTACTACGAGCAGTACTTC. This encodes CAINRDRDYYEQYF.

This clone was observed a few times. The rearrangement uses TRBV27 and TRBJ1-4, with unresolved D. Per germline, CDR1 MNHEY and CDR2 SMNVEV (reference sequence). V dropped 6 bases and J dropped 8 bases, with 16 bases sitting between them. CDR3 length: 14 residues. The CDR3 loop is CASSPLGRGEKLFF. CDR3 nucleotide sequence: TGTGCCAGCAGCCCGCTGGGGAGAGGGGAAAAACTGTTTTTT.

CDR3 nucleotide sequence: TGTGCTAGTGGTTTTAGCGGGAGGGGGGATGAGCAGTTCTTC. This codes for CASGFSGRGDEQFF. The chain has TRBV12-5 and TRBJ2-1; TRBD2 agrees at 11 bases. Germline values: CDR1 LGHNT, CDR2 FRNRAP. Trimming removed 3 bases from V and 8 bases from J; junction bases left unmatched: 3. This CDR3 contains 14 residues.

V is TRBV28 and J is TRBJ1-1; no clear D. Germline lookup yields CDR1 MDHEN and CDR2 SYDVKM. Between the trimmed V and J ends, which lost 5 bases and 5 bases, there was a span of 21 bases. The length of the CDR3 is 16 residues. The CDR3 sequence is CASSPVGRGGYTEAFF. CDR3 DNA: TGTGCCAGCAGTCCCGTCGGTCGGGGAGGATATACTGAAGCTTTCTTT.